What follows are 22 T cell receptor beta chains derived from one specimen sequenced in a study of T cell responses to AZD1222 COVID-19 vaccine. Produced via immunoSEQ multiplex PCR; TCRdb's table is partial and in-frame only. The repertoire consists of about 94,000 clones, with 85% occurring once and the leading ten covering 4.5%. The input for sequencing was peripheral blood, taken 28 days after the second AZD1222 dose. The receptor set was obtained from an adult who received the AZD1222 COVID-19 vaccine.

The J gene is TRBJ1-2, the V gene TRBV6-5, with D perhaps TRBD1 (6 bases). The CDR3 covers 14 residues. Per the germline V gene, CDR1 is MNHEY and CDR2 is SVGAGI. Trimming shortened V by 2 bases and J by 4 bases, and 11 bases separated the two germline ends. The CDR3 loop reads CASSYLQGFYGYTF. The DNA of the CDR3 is TGTGCCAGCAGTTACCTCCAGGGGTTCTATGGCTACACCTTC.

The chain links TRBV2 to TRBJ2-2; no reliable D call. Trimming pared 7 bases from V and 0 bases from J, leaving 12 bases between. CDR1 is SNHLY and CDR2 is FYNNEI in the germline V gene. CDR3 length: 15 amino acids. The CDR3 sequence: CASMSGIANTGELFF. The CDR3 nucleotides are TGTGCCAGCATGTCGGGCATTGCGAACACCGGGGAGCTGTTTTTT. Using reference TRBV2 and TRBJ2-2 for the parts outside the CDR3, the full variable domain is EPEVTQTPSHQVTQMGQEVILRCVPISNHLYFYWYRQILGQKVEFLVSFYNNEISEKSEIFDDQFSVERPDGSNFTLKIRSTKLEDSAMYFCASMSGIANTGELFFGEGSRLTVL.

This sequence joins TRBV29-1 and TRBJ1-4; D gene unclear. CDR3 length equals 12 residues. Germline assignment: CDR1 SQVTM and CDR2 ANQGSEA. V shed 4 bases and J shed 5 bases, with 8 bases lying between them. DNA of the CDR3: TGCAGCGTTGCAACCGGGAATGAAAAACTGTTTTTT. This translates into CSVATGNEKLFF.

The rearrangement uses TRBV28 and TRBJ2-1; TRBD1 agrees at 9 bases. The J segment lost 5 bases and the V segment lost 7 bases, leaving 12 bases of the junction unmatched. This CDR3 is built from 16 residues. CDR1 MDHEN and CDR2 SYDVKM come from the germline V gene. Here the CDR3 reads CASTSSGTGTNNEQFF. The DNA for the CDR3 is TGTGCCAGCACAAGCTCAGGGACAGGGACCAACAATGAGCAGTTCTTC.

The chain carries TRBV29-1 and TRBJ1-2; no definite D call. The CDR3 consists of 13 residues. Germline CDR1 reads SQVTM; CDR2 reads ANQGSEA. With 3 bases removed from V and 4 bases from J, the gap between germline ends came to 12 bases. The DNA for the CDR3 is TGCAGCGTTGAGTTGTGGGAACTCTATGGCTACACCTTC. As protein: CSVELWELYGYTF.

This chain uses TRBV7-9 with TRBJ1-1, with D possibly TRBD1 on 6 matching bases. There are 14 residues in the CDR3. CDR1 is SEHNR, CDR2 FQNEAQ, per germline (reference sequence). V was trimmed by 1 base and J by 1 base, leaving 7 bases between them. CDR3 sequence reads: CASSLGRGNTEAFF. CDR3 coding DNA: TGTGCCAGCAGCTTAGGCAGGGGGAACACTGAAGCTTTCTTT.

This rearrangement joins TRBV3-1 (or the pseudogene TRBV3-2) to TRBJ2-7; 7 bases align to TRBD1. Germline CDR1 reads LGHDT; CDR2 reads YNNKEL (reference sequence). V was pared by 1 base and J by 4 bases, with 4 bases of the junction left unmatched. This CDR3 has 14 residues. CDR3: CASSQGWDRYEQYF. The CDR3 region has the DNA TGTGCCAGCAGCCAAGGGTGGGACAGATACGAGCAGTACTTC.

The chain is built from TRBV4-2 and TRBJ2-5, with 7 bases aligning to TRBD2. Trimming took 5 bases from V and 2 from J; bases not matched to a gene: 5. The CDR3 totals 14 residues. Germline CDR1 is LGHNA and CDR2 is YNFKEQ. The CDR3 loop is CASSTRDYQETQYF. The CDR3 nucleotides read TGTGCCAGCAGCACCCGGGACTATCAAGAGACCCAGTACTTC.

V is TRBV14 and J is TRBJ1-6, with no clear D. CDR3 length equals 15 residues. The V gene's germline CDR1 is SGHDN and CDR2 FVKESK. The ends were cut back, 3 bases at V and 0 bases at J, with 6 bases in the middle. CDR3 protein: CASSQRSSYNSPLHF. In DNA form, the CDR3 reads TGTGCCAGCAGCCAGCGGAGCTCCTATAATTCACCCCTCCACTTT.

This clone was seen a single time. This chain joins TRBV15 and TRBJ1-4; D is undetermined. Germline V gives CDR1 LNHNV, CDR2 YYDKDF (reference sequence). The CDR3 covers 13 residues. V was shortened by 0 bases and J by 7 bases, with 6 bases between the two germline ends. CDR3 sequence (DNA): TGTGCCACCAGCAGAGATCGTGGTGAAAAACTGTTTTTT. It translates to CATSRDRGEKLFF.

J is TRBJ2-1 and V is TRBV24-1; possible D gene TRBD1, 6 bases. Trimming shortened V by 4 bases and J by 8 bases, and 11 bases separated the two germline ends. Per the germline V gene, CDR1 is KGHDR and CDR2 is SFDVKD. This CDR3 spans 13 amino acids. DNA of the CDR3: TGTGCCACCAGTGAAACAGGGTGGGATGAGCAGTTCTTC. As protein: CATSETGWDEQFF.

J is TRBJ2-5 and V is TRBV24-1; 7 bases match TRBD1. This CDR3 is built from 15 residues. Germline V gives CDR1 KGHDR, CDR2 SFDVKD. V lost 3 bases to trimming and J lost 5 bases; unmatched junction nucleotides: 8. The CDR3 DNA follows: TGTGCCACCAGTGATACCCGGACAGGTGTCGAGACCCAGTACTTC. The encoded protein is CATSDTRTGVETQYF.

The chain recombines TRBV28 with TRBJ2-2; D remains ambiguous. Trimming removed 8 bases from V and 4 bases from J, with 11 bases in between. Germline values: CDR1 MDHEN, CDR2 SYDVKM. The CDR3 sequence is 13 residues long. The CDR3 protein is CASLLRITGELFF. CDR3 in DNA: TGTGCCAGCCTACTGAGGATCACCGGGGAGCTGTTTTTT.

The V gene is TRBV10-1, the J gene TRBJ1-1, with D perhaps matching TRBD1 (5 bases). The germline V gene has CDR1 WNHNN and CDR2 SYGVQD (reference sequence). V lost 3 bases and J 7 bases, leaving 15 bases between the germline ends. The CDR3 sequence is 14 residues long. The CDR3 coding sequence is TGCGCCAGCAGTGAAGACAGCCGTCCTGGTGAAGCTTTCTTT. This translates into CASSEDSRPGEAFF.

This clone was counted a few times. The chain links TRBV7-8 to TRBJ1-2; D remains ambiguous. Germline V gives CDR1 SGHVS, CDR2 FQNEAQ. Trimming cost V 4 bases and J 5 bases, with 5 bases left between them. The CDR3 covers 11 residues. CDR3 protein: CASSSLYGYTF. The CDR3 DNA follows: TGTGCCAGCAGCTCCCTTTATGGCTACACCTTC.

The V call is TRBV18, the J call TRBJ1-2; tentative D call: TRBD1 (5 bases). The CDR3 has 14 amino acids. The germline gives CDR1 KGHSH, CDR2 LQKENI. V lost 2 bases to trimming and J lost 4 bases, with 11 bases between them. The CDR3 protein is CASSPGQGSYGYTF. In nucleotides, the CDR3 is TGTGCCAGCTCACCAGGGCAGGGCAGCTATGGCTACACCTTC.

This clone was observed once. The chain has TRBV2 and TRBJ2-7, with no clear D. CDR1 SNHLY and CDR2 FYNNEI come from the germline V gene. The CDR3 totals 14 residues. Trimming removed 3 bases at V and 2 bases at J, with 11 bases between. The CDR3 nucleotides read TGTGCCAGCAGTGAGGGCAGTCTGGCCTACGAGCAGTACTTC. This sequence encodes CASSEGSLAYEQYF.

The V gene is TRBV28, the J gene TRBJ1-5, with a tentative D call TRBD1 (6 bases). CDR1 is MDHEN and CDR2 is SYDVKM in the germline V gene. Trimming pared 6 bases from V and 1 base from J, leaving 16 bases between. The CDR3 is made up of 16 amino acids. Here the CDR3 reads CASSPITRGSNQPQHF. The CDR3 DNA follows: TGTGCCAGCAGCCCTATTACCAGGGGAAGCAATCAGCCCCAGCATTTT.

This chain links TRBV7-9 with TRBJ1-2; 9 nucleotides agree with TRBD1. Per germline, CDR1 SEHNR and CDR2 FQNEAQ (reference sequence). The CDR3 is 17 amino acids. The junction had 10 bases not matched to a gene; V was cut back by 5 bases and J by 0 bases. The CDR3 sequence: CASSQIQGAKANYGYTF. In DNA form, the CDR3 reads TGTGCCAGCAGCCAGATACAGGGGGCGAAGGCTAACTATGGCTACACCTTC.

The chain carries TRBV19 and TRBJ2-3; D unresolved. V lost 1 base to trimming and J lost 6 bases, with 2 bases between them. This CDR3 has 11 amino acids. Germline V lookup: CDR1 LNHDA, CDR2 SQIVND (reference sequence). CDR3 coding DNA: TGTGCCAGTAGTATAGGGGATACGCAGTATTTT. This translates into CASSIGDTQYF.

Here the CDR3 reads CASSGRHSTDTQYF. The CDR3 DNA is TGTGCCAGCAGCGGACGCCATAGCACAGATACGCAGTATTTT. The rearrangement links TRBV9 to TRBJ2-3, with D uncertain. The CDR3 is 14 residues long. Germline CDR1 is SGDLS and CDR2 is YYNGEE. V shed 3 bases and J shed 0 bases, with 8 bases lying between them. Full variable domain (missing parts from reference TRBV9 and TRBJ2-3): DSGVTQTPKHLITATGQRVTLRCSPRSGDLSVYWYQQSLDQGLQFLIQYYNGEERAKGNILERFSAQQFPDLHSELNLSSLELGDSALYFCASSGRHSTDTQYFGPGTRLTVL.

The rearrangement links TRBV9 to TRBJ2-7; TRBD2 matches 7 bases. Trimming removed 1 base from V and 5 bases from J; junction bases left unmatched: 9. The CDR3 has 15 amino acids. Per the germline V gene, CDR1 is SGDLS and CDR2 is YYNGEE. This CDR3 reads CASSVTWGGEDEQYF. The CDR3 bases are TGTGCCAGCAGCGTAACCTGGGGAGGGGAGGACGAGCAGTACTTC.